This entry lists 13 T cell receptor beta chains sequenced from one sample in a study of T cell repertoires in ileal Crohn's disease. Before sorting, lamina propria lymphocytes were separated from surgical specimens by density gradient. Generated by immunoSEQ multiplex PCR, the TCRdb table keeps only in-frame clones and is missing some. Seen here are fewer than 3,500 clones, around 91% observed once, and the top ten hold 2% to 2.5%. The sequenced sample consisted of CD4+ T cells sorted from the ileum. The receptor source for this set is an adult with Crohn's disease.

The chain combines TRBV28 with TRBJ2-3; TRBD1 matches at 9 bases. The CDR3 length is 17 residues. The J segment lost 2 bases and the V segment lost 0 bases, leaving 6 bases of the junction unmatched. CDR1 is MDHEN, CDR2 SYDVKM, per germline. The CDR3 DNA reads as TGTGCCAGCAGTTTATGGGGACAGGGAAGAACCACAGATACGCAGTATTTT. Translating gives CASSLWGQGRTTDTQYF.

This clone was observed a single time. The V call is TRBV5-5, the J call TRBJ1-4; TRBD1 is a possible D gene (6 bases). Per the germline V gene, CDR1 is SGHKS and CDR2 is YYEKEE (reference sequence). The CDR3 extends over 13 amino acids. V lost 4 bases and J 6 bases, leaving 10 bases between the germline ends. In DNA form, the CDR3 reads TGTGCCAGCAGCCGAGGGGGGGATGAAAAACTGTTTTTT. It is translated as CASSRGGDEKLFF.

The chain recombines TRBV4-2 with TRBJ1-3; no clear D gene. V was pared by 5 bases and J by 0 bases, with 14 bases between. The CDR3 contains 16 residues. From germline, CDR1 is LGHNA and CDR2 YNFKEQ. CDR3 loop: CASSITRSASGNTIYF. As DNA, the CDR3 is TGTGCCAGCAGCATTACTAGGTCCGCCTCTGGAAACACCATATATTTT.

J is TRBJ2-6 and V is TRBV18; D is possibly TRBD2 (6 bases). The CDR3 length is 17 residues. Germline CDR1 and CDR2: KGHSH and LQKENI. V was clipped by 3 bases and J by 1 base, with 13 bases between them. The CDR3 loop is CASSPRLGGSGANVLTF. CDR3 nucleotides: TGTGCCAGCTCACCTCGCCTTGGGGGGTCTGGGGCCAACGTCCTGACTTTC.

This clone was seen only a few times. The chain links TRBV7-8 to TRBJ1-5; D is undetermined. Per the germline V gene, CDR1 is SGHVS and CDR2 is FQNEAQ. Trimming removed 5 bases at V and 4 bases at J, with 9 bases between. There are 13 residues in the CDR3. The CDR3 sequence: CASSPIANQPQHF. The CDR3 DNA reads TGTGCCAGCAGCCCTATAGCAAATCAGCCCCAGCATTTT.

There are a few counts of this clone. The chain combines TRBV7-3 with TRBJ2-1; the match to TRBD2 covers 9 bases. From germline, CDR1 is SGHTA and CDR2 FQGTGA. With V trimmed by 1 base and J by 8 bases, 9 bases remained unmatched. The CDR3 covers 16 residues. DNA for the CDR3: TGTGCCAGCAGCTTAAGTCGGCGGGGGGGCCTCTATGAGCAGTTCTTC. Translating gives CASSLSRRGGLYEQFF.

The chain links TRBV7-2 to TRBJ2-3; 10 positions agree with TRBD1. The V gene end was trimmed by 11 bases and the J gene end by 5 bases; junction bases not matched to a gene: 7. The germline V gene has CDR1 SGHTA and CDR2 FQGNSA. This CDR3 comprises 13 residues. CDR3 in DNA: TGTGCCCTGAGACAGGGGGCAGGAGATACGCAGTATTTT. It specifies CALRQGAGDTQYF.

The chain joins TRBV25-1 to TRBJ2-7, with D perhaps matching TRBD1 (5 bases). Trimming cost V 1 base and J 5 bases, with 9 bases left between them. Germline CDR1 MGHDK, CDR2 SYGVNS. This CDR3 is 13 amino acids long. Here the CDR3 reads CASSEWGGDEQYF. The CDR3 nucleotides read TGTGCCAGCAGTGAATGGGGCGGCGACGAGCAGTACTTC.

This clone appeared a single time. The chain joins TRBV28 to TRBJ1-1; tentatively, D is TRBD1 (5 bases). The CDR3 is 14 amino acids. Germline lookup yields CDR1 MDHEN and CDR2 SYDVKM. Trimming cost V 7 bases and J 7 bases, with 19 bases left between them. DNA of the CDR3: TGTGCCAGCACCCTGGCAGGGCGGGGTGGTGAAGCTTTCTTT. Encoded protein: CASTLAGRGGEAFF.

The chain links TRBV18 to TRBJ2-3; 8 nucleotides agree with TRBD2. Germline CDR1 is KGHSH and CDR2 is LQKENI. This CDR3 is built from 15 residues. V lost 3 bases to trimming and J lost 2 bases; unmatched junction nucleotides: 4. CDR3 loop: CASSPRTSFTDTQYF. CDR3 nucleotides: TGTGCCAGCTCACCCCGGACTAGCTTCACAGATACGCAGTATTTT.

The rearrangement links TRBV5-1 to TRBJ2-1; 8 bases align to TRBD1. Trimming at V came to 4 bases and at J to 2 bases, leaving 5 bases not matched to a gene. The CDR3 is 15 residues long. Per germline, CDR1 SGHRS and CDR2 YFSETQ. The CDR3 nucleotides read TGCGCCAGCAGCCCGGACAGGGCCCCCTACAATGAGCAGTTCTTC. Translation: CASSPDRAPYNEQFF.

The chain has TRBV5-6 and TRBJ1-1; no reliable D call. This CDR3 contains 13 residues. Germline V gene data show CDR1 as SGHDT and CDR2 as YYEEEE. The V gene lost 1 base and the J gene lost 7 bases, with 11 bases spanning the gap. The CDR3 loop is CASSLYPEVEAFF. CDR3 DNA sequence: TGTGCCAGCAGCTTGTATCCTGAGGTTGAAGCTTTCTTT.

V is TRBV5-1 and J is TRBJ1-1; 8 bases line up with TRBD1. The CDR3 totals 16 residues. The junction had 21 bases not matched to a gene; V was cut back by 6 bases and J by 11 bases. From germline, CDR1 is SGHRS and CDR2 YFSETQ. CDR3 in DNA: TGCGCCAGCACCCGAGGACAGGGAATGCAGCCCCCCTTGGCTTTCTTT. Translated, it gives CASTRGQGMQPPLAFF.